The 5 T cell receptor beta chains below all came from one sample that was sequenced in a study of beta chain features in type 1 diabetes. Reverse transcribing all isolated RNA meant expressed TCRB transcripts were sequenced. Only in-frame clones appear in the TCRdb table, and some are missing; sequencing was by immunoSEQ multiplex PCR. The data show some 300,000 clones, 8% seen once. Sequences were obtained from central memory CD4+ T cells from blood. Every receptor here comes from a woman between 18 and 29 years old in good health.

V and J are TRBV7-2 and TRBJ1-4; D gene uncertain. The CDR3 sequence is 13 residues long. V lost 5 bases, J lost 8 bases, and 12 bases lay in between. CDR1 and CDR2 (germline): SGHTA, FQGNSA. The CDR3 DNA is TGTGCCAGCAGCAGGCTGTTTGGGGAAAAACTGTTTTTT. Translating gives CASSRLFGEKLFF.

This chain's CDR3 is CASSQDQRGGVFEQFF. For the CDR3, the DNA is TGCGCCAGCAGCCAAGATCAGCGGGGGGGCGTTTTTGAGCAGTTCTTC. The chain combines TRBV4-1 with TRBJ2-1; 10 positions agree with TRBD2. J lost 9 bases, V lost 0 bases, and 8 bases had no gene match. CDR1 is MGHRA and CDR2 is YSYEKL in the germline V gene. The CDR3 runs to 16 residues.

There are a few counts of this clone. The chain links TRBV5-4 to TRBJ2-6; no clear D gene. Trimming pared 1 base from V and 0 bases from J, leaving 11 bases between. This CDR3 contains 17 residues. Per germline, CDR1 SGHNT and CDR2 YYREEE (reference sequence). The DNA for the CDR3 is TGTGCCAGCAGCTTGTCTTTGCGATTCTCTGGGGCCAACGTCCTGACTTTC. Protein: CASSLSLRFSGANVLTF.

The V gene is TRBV6-6, the J gene TRBJ2-1, with D perhaps TRBD1 (6 bases). The germline gives CDR1 MNHNY, CDR2 SVGAGI (reference sequence). CDR3 length: 11 amino acids. Trimming shortened V by 8 bases and J by 8 bases, and 10 bases separated the two germline ends. The CDR3 loop reads CASANRDEQFF. The CDR3, as DNA: TGTGCCAGCGCCAACAGGGATGAGCAGTTCTTC.

This sequence joins TRBV7-2 and TRBJ2-1, with 9 nucleotides matching TRBD2. This CDR3 has 14 amino acids. Germline CDR1 is SGHTA and CDR2 is FQGNSA. Losses at the gene ends were 7 bases for V and 5 bases for J; bases not matched to a gene: 6. DNA for the CDR3: TGTGCCAGCACTCCCGGGACTAGCAACAATGAGCAGTTCTTC. As protein: CASTPGTSNNEQFF.